Shown below are 4 T cell receptor beta chains from a single sample sequenced in a study of early T cells in non-severe SARS-CoV-2 infection. TCRdb ran MiXCR on the 5' RACE reads and lists one entry per CDR3 protein. Here the sample spans about 30,000 distinct CDR3 sequences, less than 6.5% being singletons. The sequenced sample consisted of whole blood. These receptors were taken from an adult who was a healthcare worker with PCR-confirmed SARS-CoV-2 infection or an uninfected control (not recorded which).

This clonotype appeared many times. The J gene is TRBJ2-1, the V gene TRBV5-4; tentative D call: TRBD2 (5 bases). This CDR3 has 15 amino acids. V was trimmed by 1 base and J by 4 bases, leaving 12 bases between them. The germline gives CDR1 SGHNT, CDR2 YYREEE (reference sequence). The CDR3 DNA is TGTGCCAGCAGCTTGATTCAGGAGGTTTACAATGAGCAGTTCTTC. As protein: CASSLIQEVYNEQFF. The full variable domain, its missing parts supplied by reference TRBV5-4 and TRBJ2-1, is ETGVTQSPTHLIKTRGQQVTLRCSSQSGHNTVSWYQQALGQGPQFIFQYYREEENGRGNFPPRFSGLQFPNYSSELNVNALELDDSALYLCASSLIQEVYNEQFFGPGTRLTVL.

Remarks on this clonotype: A much larger clone sits a single nucleotide away, making a read error possible. The chain employs TRBV7-8 and TRBJ2-7; 7 positions match TRBD1. The CDR3 runs to 12 residues. The V gene's germline CDR1 is SGHVS and CDR2 FQNEAQ. The V and J ends lost 5 bases and 7 bases, in that order; junction bases with no gene match: 5. For the CDR3, the DNA is TGTGCCAGCAGCGGAGACAGGGATGAGCAGTACTTC. It codes for CASSGDRDEQYF.

This clonotype was counted ten times or more. The chain couples TRBV29-1 to TRBJ1-2, with D unclear. The germline V gene encodes CDR1 SQVTM and CDR2 ANQGSEA. The CDR3 runs 11 residues. With 7 bases removed from V and 6 bases from J, the gap between germline ends came to 12 bases. CDR3 DNA: TGCAGCGCCCTAGGGCACCATGGCTACACCTTC. Its translation: CSALGHHGYTF.

This clonotype has only a few counts. The chain has TRBV27 and TRBJ1-1; no firm D call. Germline V gives CDR1 MNHEY, CDR2 SMNVEV (reference sequence). The length of the CDR3 is 12 residues. V gave up 9 bases and J gave up 5 bases, with 13 bases separating them. This chain's CDR3 is CASRGSPTEAFF. Written as DNA, the CDR3 is TGTGCCAGTCGAGGGAGTCCAACTGAAGCTTTCTTT.